The sequence of this T cell receptor (beta chain) was determined in a study of blood T cell repertoires in COVID-19. Across the study: Material from acute and convalescent COVID-19 was sourced from the United States, Italy and Spain. Sample material is recorded as cDNA or gDNA derived from T cells, B-cell-depleted T cells, or PBMCs.

Trimming pared 2 bases from V and 5 bases from J, leaving 13 bases between. Germline lookup yields CDR1 MNHEY and CDR2 SVGAGI. The CDR3 runs to 15 residues. Generated by immunoSEQ multiplex PCR, the TCRdb table keeps only in-frame clones and is missing some. Seen here are more than 50,000 clones, more than 80% observed once, and the top ten hold 13% to 15%. The chain combines TRBV6-5 with TRBJ2-1; a weak D match, TRBD2 (5 bases). What was sequenced was peripheral blood. The receptor comes from a human donor with active COVID-19. The donor label of this sample is uncertain. For the CDR3, the DNA is TGTGCCAGCAGTTACCTAGCCCACGGTAACAATGAGCAGTTCTTC. This translates into CASSYLAHGNNEQFF.